This is a list of T cell receptor beta chains from one sample in a study of vaccination effects on CD4 cells after COVID-19. Their antigens remain unidentified. Produced via immunoSEQ multiplex PCR; TCRdb's table is partial and in-frame only. The table lists around 19,000 clones, 70% to 80% of them singletons. Sequenced material: CD4+ T cells from PBMCs cultured with HCoV-229E spike peptides, taken before COVID-19 vaccination. The receptors here all came from a human donor who received a COVID-19 vaccine. The CDR3 runs from the conserved cysteine through the conserved F or W. Expanded clones get a size class; other rows say once, few or many, or leave the size out.

few TRBJ1-2 TRBV4-2 CASSQSGTVNGYTF
- TRBJ2-1 TRBV19 CASSTPIAFQKFF
- TRBJ2-7 TRBV7-8 CASSLLGGTVPYEQYF
once TRBJ2-5 TRBV29-1 CSVVLRERETQYF
- TRBJ2-7 TRBV7-9 CASSRPGQSYEQYF
- TRBJ1-5 TRBV7-9 CASSSPGGEPQHF
- TRBJ1-1 TRBV6-4 CASTDRGEAFF
- TRBJ1-1 TRBV2 CASTLEAVNTEAFF
- TRBJ1-1 TRBV14 CASSQVLGAEAFF
few TRBJ2-5 TRBV27 CASSPGQGNAETQYF
- TRBJ2-7 TRBV3-1/TRBV3-2 CASSLAGGREQYF
- TRBJ1-1 TRBV6-2/TRBV6-3 CASSSRDHRAFF
- TRBJ1-2 TRBV6-1 CASSELGQLGNNYGYTF
- TRBJ1-2 TRBV4-1 CASSQGTVISYGYTF
- TRBJ1-5 TRBV5-1 CASSLVFLINNQPQHF
few TRBJ2-5 TRBV11-1 CASSPAGAKQTQYF
- TRBJ2-2 TRBV5-4 CASSLEVSGELFF
- TRBJ2-3 TRBV24-1 CATSDPGLALPDTQYF
- TRBJ1-2 TRBV6-5 CASRQQGHYGYTF
- TRBJ2-3 TRBV6-4 CASRGDSPTDTQYF
- TRBJ2-1 TRBV9 CASSVLGSYNEQFF
medium-sized TRBJ2-2 TRBV7-9 CASSMRANTGELFF
- TRBJ1-1 TRBV7-9 CASSPRLMNTEAFF
few TRBJ1-6 TRBV14 CASSQDGGRVSPLHF
- TRBJ2-7 TRBV28 CASFPGAGGFYEQYF
- TRBJ2-7 TRBV5-1 CASSLRRQGGYEQYF
- TRBJ2-5 TRBV2 CASSERGRRERGPRRTQYF
few TRBJ2-7 TRBV3-1/TRBV3-2 CASSQAGEGSYEQYF
few TRBJ1-4 TRBV19 CASSLQGGSEKLFF
- TRBJ1-5 TRBV5-6 CASSLAGGVGQPQHF
- TRBJ2-5 TRBV4-1 CASGPGPQETQYF
- TRBJ2-7 TRBV20-1 CSASAVEGDRFYEQYF
- TRBJ2-3 TRBV5-6 CASSLGGGPDTQYF
- TRBJ2-5 TRBV14 CASSQAWLGQGTQYF
- TRBJ1-2 TRBV5-1 CASSLQGATYGYTF
- TRBJ2-1 TRBV15 CATSRQSIKYNEQFF
- TRBJ2-5 TRBV19 CASSIGLRPETQYF
few TRBJ1-5 TRBV5-1 CASSEGTGGQPQHF
- TRBJ1-3 TRBV11-2 CASSVGSGNTIYF
- TRBJ1-5 TRBV2 CASRQGLYSNQPQHF
- TRBJ1-1 TRBV7-8 CASRQGVRAWKTEAFF
- TRBJ2-2 TRBV27 CASSPWLGTGELFF
- TRBJ1-6 TRBV5-4 CASSLDTDNSPLHF
- TRBJ2-3 TRBV5-1 CASSLDGPSTDTQYF
- TRBJ2-5 TRBV12-3/TRBV12-4 CASILAGEETQYF
- TRBJ2-5 TRBV30 CALTSGGAGETQYF
- TRBJ1-1 TRBV9 CASSAGQRNTEAFF
- TRBJ2-5 TRBV7-9 CASSLASGQETQYF
- TRBJ2-3 TRBV19 CASSFNLATPRGDTQYF
- TRBJ2-1 TRBV9 CASSTTSGGYNEQFF
- TRBJ2-3 TRBV24-1 CATSDAGPQGADTQYF
few TRBJ2-2 TRBV3-1/TRBV3-2 CASSHLRGGLGELFF
- TRBJ1-2 TRBV18 CASSPATGFSNYGYTF